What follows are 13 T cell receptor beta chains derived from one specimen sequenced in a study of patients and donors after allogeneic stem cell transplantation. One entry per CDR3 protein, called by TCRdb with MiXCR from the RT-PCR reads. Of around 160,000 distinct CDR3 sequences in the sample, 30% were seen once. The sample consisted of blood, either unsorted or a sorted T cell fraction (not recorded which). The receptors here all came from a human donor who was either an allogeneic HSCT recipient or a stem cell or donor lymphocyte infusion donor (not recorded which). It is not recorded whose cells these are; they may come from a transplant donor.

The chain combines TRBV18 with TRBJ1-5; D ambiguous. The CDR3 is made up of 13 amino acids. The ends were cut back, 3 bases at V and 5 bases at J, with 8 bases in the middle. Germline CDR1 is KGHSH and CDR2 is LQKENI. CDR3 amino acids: CASSPSVYQPQHF. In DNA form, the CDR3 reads TGTGCCAGCTCACCGTCTGTATATCAGCCCCAGCATTTT.

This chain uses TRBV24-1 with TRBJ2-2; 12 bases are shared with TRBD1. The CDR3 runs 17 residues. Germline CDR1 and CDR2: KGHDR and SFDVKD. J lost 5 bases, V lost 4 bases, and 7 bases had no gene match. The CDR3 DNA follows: TGTGCCACCAGTGACCGGGACAGGGGGCGCAGGACCGGGGAGCTGTTTTTT. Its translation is CATSDRDRGRRTGELFF.

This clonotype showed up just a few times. CDR3 in amino acids: CASSLDGQANSPLHF. The CDR3, as DNA: TGTGCCAGCAGCTTGGATGGTCAGGCGAATTCACCCCTCCACTTT. V is TRBV5-8 and J is TRBJ1-6; D remains unclear. In germline, CDR1 is SGHTS, CDR2 YDEGEE. V was cut by 0 bases and J by 7 bases, with 11 bases left in between. The CDR3 length is 15 residues.

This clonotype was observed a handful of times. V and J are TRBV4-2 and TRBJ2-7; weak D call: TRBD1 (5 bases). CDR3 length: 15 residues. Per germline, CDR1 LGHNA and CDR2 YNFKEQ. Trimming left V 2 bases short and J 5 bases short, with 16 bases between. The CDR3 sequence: CASSQSPRVSNEQYF. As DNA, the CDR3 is TGTGCCAGCAGCCAATCCCCCAGGGTAAGCAACGAGCAGTACTTC.

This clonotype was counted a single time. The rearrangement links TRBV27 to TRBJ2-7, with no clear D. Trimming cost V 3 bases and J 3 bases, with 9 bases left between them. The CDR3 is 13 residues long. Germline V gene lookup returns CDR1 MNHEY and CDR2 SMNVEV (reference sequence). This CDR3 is CASSFSTLYEQYF. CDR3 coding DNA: TGTGCCAGCAGTTTTTCGACCCTCTACGAGCAGTACTTC.

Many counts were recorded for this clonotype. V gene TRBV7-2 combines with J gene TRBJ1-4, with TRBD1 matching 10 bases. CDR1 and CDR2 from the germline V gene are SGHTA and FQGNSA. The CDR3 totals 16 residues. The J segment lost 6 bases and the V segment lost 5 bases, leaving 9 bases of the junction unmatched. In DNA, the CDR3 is TGTGCCAGCAGCCCACGGACAGGGGGAGGCGATGAAAAACTGTTTTTT. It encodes CASSPRTGGGDEKLFF.

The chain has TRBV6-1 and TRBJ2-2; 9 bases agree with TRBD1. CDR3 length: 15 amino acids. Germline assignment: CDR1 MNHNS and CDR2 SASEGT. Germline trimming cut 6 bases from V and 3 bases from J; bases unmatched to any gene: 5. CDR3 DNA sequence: TGTGCCAGCAGCGACCGGGACAGGGACACCGGGGAGCTGTTTTTT. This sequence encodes CASSDRDRDTGELFF.

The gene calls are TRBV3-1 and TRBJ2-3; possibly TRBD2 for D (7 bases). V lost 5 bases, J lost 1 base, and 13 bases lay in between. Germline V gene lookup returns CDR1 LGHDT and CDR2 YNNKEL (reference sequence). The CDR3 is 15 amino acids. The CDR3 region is CASSSTGRGTDTQYF. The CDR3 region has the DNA TGTGCCAGCAGCTCTACAGGGAGGGGCACAGATACGCAGTATTTT.

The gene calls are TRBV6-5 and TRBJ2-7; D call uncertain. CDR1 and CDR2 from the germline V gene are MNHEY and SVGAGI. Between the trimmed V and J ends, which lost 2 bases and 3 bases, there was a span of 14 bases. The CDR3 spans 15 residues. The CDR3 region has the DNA TGTGCCAGCAGTTACGCTTATGCACTGAGCTACGAGCAGTACTTC. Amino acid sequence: CASSYAYALSYEQYF.

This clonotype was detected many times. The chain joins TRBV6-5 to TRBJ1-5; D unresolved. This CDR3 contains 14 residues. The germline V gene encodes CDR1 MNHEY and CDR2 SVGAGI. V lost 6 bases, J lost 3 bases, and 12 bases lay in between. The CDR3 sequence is CASSRQHPNQPQHF. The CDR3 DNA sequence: TGTGCCAGCAGCCGCCAACACCCCAATCAGCCCCAGCATTTT.

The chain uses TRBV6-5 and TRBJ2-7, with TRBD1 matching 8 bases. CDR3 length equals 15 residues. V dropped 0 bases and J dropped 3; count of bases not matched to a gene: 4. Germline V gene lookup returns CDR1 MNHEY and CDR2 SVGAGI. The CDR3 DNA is TGTGCCAGCAGTTACTCGGGCAGGGGGCTCTACGAGCAGTACTTC. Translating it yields CASSYSGRGLYEQYF.

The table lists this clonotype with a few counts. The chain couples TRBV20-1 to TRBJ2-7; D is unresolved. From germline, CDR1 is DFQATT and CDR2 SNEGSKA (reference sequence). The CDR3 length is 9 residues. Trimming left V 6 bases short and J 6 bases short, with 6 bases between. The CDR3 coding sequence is TGCAGTGCAATGGGCGAGCAGTACTTC. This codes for CSAMGEQYF.

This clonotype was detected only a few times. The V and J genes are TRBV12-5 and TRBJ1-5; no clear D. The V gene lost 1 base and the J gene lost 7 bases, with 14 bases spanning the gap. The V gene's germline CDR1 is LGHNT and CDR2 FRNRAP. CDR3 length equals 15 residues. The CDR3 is CASGLAQVSGQPQHF. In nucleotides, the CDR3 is TGTGCTAGTGGTTTGGCCCAGGTCAGCGGGCAGCCCCAGCATTTT.